These 26 T cell receptor beta chains share one sample of origin, sequenced in a study of control samples from healthy donors and cancer patients. Sequenced by immunoSEQ multiplex PCR; TCRdb stores in-frame clones only, minus some. The sample has some 66,000 clones, approximately 85% seen once. Sequenced material: blood. The receptors here all came from a man aged 40-49 years in good health.

The J gene is TRBJ1-1, the V gene TRBV5-4; 12 bases fit TRBD1. This CDR3 region has 16 residues. The junction had 9 bases not matched to a gene; V was cut back by 4 bases and J by 5 bases. Germline CDR1 SGHNT, CDR2 YYREEE (reference sequence). CDR3 sequence: CASSPGTGGAKTEAFF. The CDR3 bases are TGTGCCAGCAGCCCCGGGACAGGGGGCGCGAAAACTGAAGCTTTCTTT.

The chain couples TRBV7-8 to TRBJ1-1, with D uncertain. Trimming shortened V by 2 bases and J by 0 bases, and 13 bases separated the two germline ends. The CDR3 covers 16 residues. The germline V gene encodes CDR1 SGHVS and CDR2 FQNEAQ. In nucleotides, the CDR3 is TGTGCCAGCAGCTTATTCTCTTCCGGAATGAACACTGAAGCTTTCTTT. It specifies CASSLFSSGMNTEAFF.

This chain links TRBV21-1 with TRBJ2-5. TRBV21-1 is a recognized pseudogene. This CDR3 is built from 14 residues. The CDR3 region has the DNA TGTGCCAGCAGCAAAGCAGGGATCGAGGAGACCCAGTACTTC. Translation gives CASSKAGIEETQYF.

The J gene is TRBJ1-1, the V gene TRBV9; tentative D call: TRBD1 (6 bases). The CDR3 loop spans 15 amino acids. CDR1 is SGDLS and CDR2 is YYNGEE in the germline V gene. Trimming took 4 bases from V and 4 from J, leaving 17 bases between them. CDR3 sequence: CASSLRGRGSTEAFF. CDR3 in DNA: TGTGCCAGCAGCCTCAGAGGCAGGGGTAGCACTGAAGCTTTCTTT.

The CDR3 coding sequence is TGTGCCAGCAGTACCGGGCAACCGATCTACGAGCAGTACTTC. The encoded protein is CASSTGQPIYEQYF. This chain joins TRBV6-2 or TRBV6-3 and TRBJ2-7; D is undetermined. Trimming removed 5 bases from V and 3 bases from J, with 14 bases in between. Germline V gene data show CDR1 as MNHEY and CDR2 as SVGEGT. The CDR3 contains 14 residues.

J is TRBJ2-2 and V is TRBV4-3; D gene ambiguous. Germline V lookup: CDR1 LGHNA, CDR2 YSLEER. The CDR3 length is 14 residues. Trimming stripped 2 bases from V and 7 bases from J, with 11 bases between. The DNA for the CDR3 is TGCGCCAGCAGCCAACCGCCGGCTAACGGGGAGCTGTTTTTT. It is translated as CASSQPPANGELFF.

This clone appeared once. This rearrangement joins TRBV19 to TRBJ2-4, with 10 positions matching TRBD1. CDR1 LNHDA and CDR2 SQIVND come from the germline V gene (reference sequence). Germline trimming cut 4 bases from V and 2 bases from J; bases unmatched to any gene: 8. The CDR3 contains 17 residues. CDR3 residues: CASSRVRQGATKNIQYF. The CDR3 nucleotides read TGTGCCAGTAGTAGAGTCAGACAGGGGGCAACCAAAAACATTCAGTACTTC.

The chain employs TRBV9 and TRBJ2-5; 12 bases are a match to TRBD1. CDR1 SGDLS and CDR2 YYNGEE come from the germline V gene. V gave up 3 bases and J gave up 2 bases; unmatched junction bases: 14. The CDR3 consists of 19 residues. CDR3 DNA sequence: TGTGCCAGCAGCGCTCCCCAAGGGACAGGGGGCCGCGGGCAAGAGACCCAGTACTTC. This encodes CASSAPQGTGGRGQETQYF. Looking up the rest from reference TRBV9 and TRBJ2-5 gives the full variable domain: DSGVTQTPKHLITATGQRVTLRCSPRSGDLSVYWYQQSLDQGLQFLIQYYNGEERAKGNILERFSAQQFPDLHSELNLSSLELGDSALYFCASSAPQGTGGRGQETQYFGPGTRLLVL.

V and J are TRBV11-2 and TRBJ2-5, with D possibly being TRBD2 (6 bases). The CDR3 covers 15 residues. V was clipped by 5 bases and J by 0 bases, with 13 bases between them. CDR1 and CDR2 from the germline V gene are SGHAT and FQNNGV. The CDR3 is CASSPSLANQETQYF. The CDR3 DNA is TGTGCCAGCAGCCCCAGTCTAGCGAACCAAGAGACCCAGTACTTC.

The gene calls are TRBV7-2 and TRBJ1-5; D is ambiguous. Germline-derived CDR1 and CDR2 are SGHTA and FQGNSA. The CDR3 runs 15 residues. Trimming pared 5 bases from V and 2 bases from J, leaving 13 bases between. The CDR3 loop reads CASSEPGPRNQPQHF. The CDR3 DNA reads TGTGCCAGCAGCGAACCCGGACCTCGCAATCAGCCCCAGCATTTT.

The chain is built from TRBV19 and TRBJ2-1; 10 positions agree with TRBD1. Germline values: CDR1 LNHDA, CDR2 SQIVND (reference sequence). The CDR3 runs 15 residues. The V segment lost 4 bases and the J segment 9 bases; nucleotides outside the gene matches: 9. The CDR3 loop is CASSNPGTGVGEQFF. The CDR3 DNA sequence: TGTGCCAGTAGTAACCCCGGGACAGGGGTCGGTGAGCAGTTCTTC.

Concerning this clone: Other DNA sequences within the sample encode an identical CDR3. The rearrangement uses TRBV5-1 and TRBJ2-2; D not resolved. The germline gives CDR1 SGHRS, CDR2 YFSETQ. The V and J ends lost 4 bases and 5 bases respectively, with 12 bases between them. CDR3 length equals 14 residues. The CDR3 DNA follows: TGCGCCAGCAGCCCGGATCGTAGGACCGGGGAGCTGTTTTTT. Its translation is CASSPDRRTGELFF.

The chain links TRBV27 to TRBJ1-6; D might be TRBD1 (6 bases). The CDR3 spans 16 residues. Germline lookup yields CDR1 MNHEY and CDR2 SMNVEV (reference sequence). Trimming pared 8 bases from V and 5 bases from J, leaving 19 bases between. CDR3 coding DNA: TGTGCCAGCGCTTCCCCCTGGGACAAGAATAATTCACCCCTCCACTTT. Translating gives CASASPWDKNNSPLHF.

The chain combines TRBV12-3 or TRBV12-4 with TRBJ2-5; D is perhaps TRBD2 (7 bases). The ends were cut back, 2 bases at V and 7 bases at J, with 11 bases in the middle. This CDR3 spans 13 amino acids. DNA for the CDR3: TGTGCCAGCAGTTTAATTCGGGGGGCGACCCAGTACTTC. This sequence encodes CASSLIRGATQYF.

This clone was recorded a few times. The J gene is TRBJ2-7, the V gene TRBV9; maybe TRBD1 (6 bases). V was pared by 0 bases and J by 6 bases, with 10 bases between. CDR3 length equals 13 residues. Per germline, CDR1 SGDLS and CDR2 YYNGEE. The CDR3 DNA sequence: TGTGCCAGCAGCGTAGAGGACAGAGGCGAGCAGTACTTC. This gives the protein CASSVEDRGEQYF.

This clone was counted once. The chain joins TRBV28 to TRBJ2-1; weak D call: TRBD2 (6 bases). The ends were cut back, 8 bases at V and 9 bases at J, with 23 bases in the middle. Germline CDR1 is MDHEN and CDR2 is SYDVKM. This CDR3 comprises 15 residues. The CDR3 protein is CASSLGTSSWGEQFF. Here the CDR3 DNA reads TGTGCCAGCTCCCTTGGCACTAGCAGCTGGGGTGAGCAGTTCTTC.

This clone was detected a few times. The rearrangement joins TRBV19 to TRBJ2-4; D may be TRBD2 (5 bases). The CDR3 consists of 14 residues. V was clipped by 3 bases and J by 7 bases, with 13 bases between them. CDR1 and CDR2 (germline): LNHDA, SQIVND (reference sequence). CDR3 in amino acids: CASSIPGLENIQYF. The CDR3 DNA reads TGTGCCAGTAGTATCCCAGGACTCGAGAACATTCAGTACTTC.

The chain is built from TRBV4-3 and TRBJ2-6, with D unresolved. There are 16 residues in the CDR3. CDR1 is LGHNA and CDR2 is YSLEER in the germline V gene. V was shortened by 4 bases and J by 0 bases, with 10 bases between the two germline ends. CDR3 in amino acids: CASSPAQASGANVLTF. The DNA for the CDR3 is TGCGCCAGCAGCCCGGCCCAGGCCTCTGGGGCCAACGTCCTGACTTTC.

This CDR3 reads CASSLQLGSGEQYF. CDR3 DNA sequence: TGTGCCAGCAGCTTACAGCTAGGGAGTGGCGAGCAGTACTTC. The chain carries TRBV7-9 and TRBJ2-7; maybe TRBD2 (5 bases). CDR3 length equals 14 residues. Germline V lookup: CDR1 SEHNR, CDR2 FQNEAQ (reference sequence). Trimming removed 2 bases at V and 6 bases at J, with 14 bases between.

There are a few counts of this clone. The chain uses TRBV4-3 and TRBJ2-7, with no clear D. The ends were cut back, 1 base at V and 1 base at J, with 14 bases in the middle. Per the germline V gene, CDR1 is LGHNA and CDR2 is YSLEER. CDR3 length: 16 amino acids. CDR3: CASSQASTSVSYEQYF. The DNA for the CDR3 is TGCGCCAGCAGCCAAGCATCTACAAGCGTTTCCTACGAGCAGTACTTC.

For the CDR3, the DNA is TGTGCCAGCAGTTTAAAAAGAGGAAAGGGGGAGACCCAGTACTTC. Amino acid sequence: CASSLKRGKGETQYF. This chain connects TRBV27 to TRBJ2-5; D possibly corresponds to TRBD1 (5 bases). The CDR3 covers 15 residues. Germline lookup yields CDR1 MNHEY and CDR2 SMNVEV (reference sequence). Trimming removed 2 bases at V and 5 bases at J, with 15 bases between.

This chain joins TRBV6-5 and TRBJ2-5, with D perhaps given as TRBD1 or TRBD2 (7 bases each). V dropped 6 bases and J dropped 9 bases, with 23 bases sitting between them. This CDR3 comprises 15 residues. Germline V gene data show CDR1 as MNHEY and CDR2 as SVGAGI. CDR3 amino acids: CASRALLTGEGAQYF. DNA for the CDR3: TGTGCCAGCAGAGCCCTCTTAACAGGGGAGGGGGCCCAGTACTTC.

The V and J genes are TRBV28 and TRBJ1-5; D might be TRBD1 (5 bases). V was pared by 5 bases and J by 3 bases, with 20 bases between. From germline, CDR1 is MDHEN and CDR2 SYDVKM. CDR3 size: 17 residues. CDR3 nucleotide sequence: TGTGCCAGCAGTCCTGGAAGCGGGACGGGACTCAATCAGCCCCAGCATTTT. Translation gives CASSPGSGTGLNQPQHF.

The chain has TRBV7-9 and TRBJ1-2; 7 nucleotides agree with TRBD1. With 5 bases clipped from V and 5 bases from J, the junction kept 11 bases outside the gene matches. Per the germline V gene, CDR1 is SEHNR and CDR2 is FQNEAQ (reference sequence). The CDR3 spans 15 residues. Written as DNA, the CDR3 is TGTGCCAGCAGCCCAGGGGGGGAACAGACTTATGGCTACACCTTC. Translation gives CASSPGGEQTYGYTF.

This CDR3 is CAWSRLRHYEQYF. The CDR3 DNA is TGTGCCTGGAGTCGACTAAGACACTACGAGCAGTACTTC. V gene TRBV30 combines with J gene TRBJ2-7, with D maybe TRBD2 (5 bases). Trimming stripped 2 bases from V and 3 bases from J, with 11 bases between. Germline CDR1 is GTSNPN and CDR2 is SVGIG (reference sequence). The CDR3 runs to 13 residues.

V and J are TRBV7-2 and TRBJ1-1; possibly TRBD1 for D (5 bases). Germline V gene data show CDR1 as SGHTA and CDR2 as FQGNSA. V was shortened by 2 bases and J by 3 bases, with 7 bases between the two germline ends. The CDR3 totals 13 residues. This CDR3 is CASSLQGYTEAFF. CDR3 sequence (DNA): TGTGCCAGCAGCTTACAGGGATACACTGAAGCTTTCTTT.